This passage covers 23 T cell receptor beta chains from one sample sequenced in a study of identical twins. TCRdb redid the calling of the 5' RACE reads with MiXCR, one entry per CDR3 protein. Here the sample spans hundreds of thousands of distinct CDR3 sequences, about 12% being singletons. These records were also assigned to another study, of yellow fever vaccine responses in identical twins.

The sample consisted of PBMCs. Receptors originate from a woman younger than 35 in good health.

Only a few counts were recorded for this clonotype. V gene TRBV7-2 combines with J gene TRBJ2-3; the D gene is possibly TRBD2 (5 bases). Deletions cut 3 bases from V and 7 bases from J, with 11 bases between. This CDR3 region has 13 residues. CDR1 is SGHTA, CDR2 FQGNSA, per germline. CDR3 nucleotides: TGTGCCAGCAGCTTTTCACCGGGGAATACGCAGTATTTT. It codes for CASSFSPGNTQYF.

This clonotype was counted a few times. The chain uses TRBV18 and TRBJ1-5, with a weak D call TRBD1 (6 bases). This CDR3 has 13 amino acids. Germline CDR1 is KGHSH and CDR2 is LQKENI. V dropped 6 bases and J dropped 5 bases, with 11 bases sitting between them. The CDR3 spells CASSTGADQPQHF. The CDR3 DNA follows: TGTGCCAGCTCCACGGGGGCCGATCAGCCCCAGCATTTT.

The chain joins TRBV6-2 or TRBV6-3 to TRBJ1-6; D unresolved. The V end was cut by 0 bases, the J end by 8 bases, with 5 bases between. This CDR3 comprises 13 residues. The germline V gene has CDR1 MNHEY and CDR2 SVGEGT. CDR3 loop: CASSYSDDSPLHF. DNA for the CDR3: TGTGCCAGCAGTTACTCGGACGATTCACCCCTCCACTTT.

A few counts support this clonotype. V is TRBV28 and J is TRBJ2-1; D is unclear. Germline V CDR1 and CDR2: MDHEN, SYDVKM. This CDR3 contains 11 residues. V lost 6 bases and J 5 bases, leaving 5 bases between the germline ends. CDR3 bases: TGTGCCAGCAGGCTACACAATGAGCAGTTCTTC. It specifies CASRLHNEQFF.

This clonotype was seen a handful of times. The V gene is TRBV5-1, the J gene TRBJ1-6; no definite D call. The CDR3 is 15 amino acids. Per germline, CDR1 SGHRS and CDR2 YFSETQ. The germline V and J ends were trimmed by 0 bases and 8 bases, with 12 bases remaining between them. The DNA of the CDR3 is TGCGCCAGCAGCTTGGGGGCGGCTGGGGATTCACCCCTCCACTTT. Translated, it gives CASSLGAAGDSPLHF.

This clonotype was picked up a small number of times. J is TRBJ2-5 and V is TRBV7-9; 7 positions agree with TRBD1. CDR1 and CDR2 from the germline V gene are SEHNR and FQNEAQ (reference sequence). The CDR3 length is 16 residues. V was clipped by 5 bases and J by 2 bases; unmatched bases: 11. CDR3 coding DNA: TGTGCCAGCAGCACAAGCCGAGACAGGGTTCAAGAGACCCAGTACTTC. Translated, it gives CASSTSRDRVQETQYF.

The chain joins TRBV28 to TRBJ2-3, with D perhaps matching TRBD1 or TRBD2 (7 bases each). This CDR3 has 15 amino acids. Trimming stripped 6 bases from V and 2 bases from J, with 15 bases between. Germline CDR1 and CDR2: MDHEN and SYDVKM. The CDR3 DNA reads as TGTGCCAGCAGACTCAGGGGGAGGGCCACAGATACGCAGTATTTT. This sequence encodes CASRLRGRATDTQYF. The variable domain in full, with the rest retrieved from reference TRBV28 and TRBJ2-3, is DVKVTQSSRYLVKRTGEKVFLECVQDMDHENMFWYRQDPGLGLRLIYFSYDVKMKEKGDIPEGYSVSREKKERFSLILESASTNQTSMYLCASRLRGRATDTQYFGPGTRLTVL.

The gene calls are TRBV29-1 and TRBJ1-1; D uncertain. The length of the CDR3 is 13 residues. Germline CDR1 SQVTM, CDR2 ANQGSEA. Trimming cost V 2 bases and J 1 base, with 8 bases left between them. The CDR3 nucleotides are TGCAGCGTTGAAAGGGTGACGAACACTGAAGCTTTCTTT. It codes for CSVERVTNTEAFF.

This clonotype was observed once. The chain links TRBV5-6 to TRBJ2-1, with TRBD2 matching 8 bases. The germline V gene has CDR1 SGHDT and CDR2 YYEEEE. The J segment lost 12 bases and the V segment lost 4 bases, leaving 12 bases of the junction unmatched. The CDR3 contains 14 residues. CDR3 bases: TGTGCCAGCAGCCCCGGGCCTAGCGGGTTATTGCAGTTCTTC. It yields the protein CASSPGPSGLLQFF.

This clonotype was seen only a few times. This sequence joins TRBV3-1 and TRBJ2-1, with D perhaps TRBD2 (6 bases). V was shortened by 0 bases and J by 3 bases, with 12 bases between the two germline ends. CDR1 and CDR2 from the germline V gene are LGHDT and YNNKEL (reference sequence). The CDR3 covers 16 residues. CDR3 in amino acids: CASSQDFAGSYNEQFF. The CDR3 DNA reads TGTGCCAGCAGCCAAGATTTCGCCGGGAGCTACAATGAGCAGTTCTTC.

The sample holds many counts of this clonotype. The chain carries TRBV28 and TRBJ2-5; D possibly corresponds to TRBD1 (5 bases). The CDR3 runs to 16 residues. Germline V CDR1 and CDR2: MDHEN, SYDVKM. V lost 7 bases, J lost 2 bases, and 20 bases lay in between. CDR3 sequence: CASTRATAGDQETQYF. For the CDR3, the DNA is TGTGCCAGCACTAGGGCGACAGCTGGCGATCAAGAGACCCAGTACTTC.

In its sample, this clonotype was seen many times. The chain couples TRBV4-1 to TRBJ1-1; perhaps TRBD1 as D (5 bases). This CDR3 has 14 residues. CDR1 and CDR2 (germline): MGHRA, YSYEKL. The ends were cut back, 3 bases at V and 1 base at J, with 9 bases in the middle. The CDR3 region is CASSQFGQNTEAFF. The CDR3 region has the DNA TGCGCCAGCAGCCAGTTTGGACAGAACACTGAAGCTTTCTTT.

This clonotype was seen a few times. The gene calls are TRBV12-3 or TRBV12-4 and TRBJ2-3, with TRBD2 matching over 13 bases. The CDR3 is made up of 16 amino acids. The junction had 5 bases not matched to a gene; V was cut back by 4 bases and J by 4 bases. The CDR3 spells CASSSRTSGRSDTQYF. Here the CDR3 DNA reads TGTGCCAGCAGTTCCAGGACTAGCGGGAGATCAGATACGCAGTATTTT.

A word on this clonotype: The junction departs from the called germline gene at one end, perhaps through a read error. The gene calls are TRBV12-3 or TRBV12-4 and TRBJ2-7; possible D gene TRBD1, 6 bases. The CDR3 is 13 residues long. Here the CDR3 reads CASSLKVSGDHHF. The CDR3 DNA sequence: TGTGCCAGCAGTTTAAAGGTGTCAGGGGATCACCACTTC.

This clonotype was detected a few times. The rearrangement uses TRBV18 and TRBJ2-3, with 11 bases identical to TRBD2. Germline CDR1 and CDR2: KGHSH and LQKENI. The CDR3 has 17 residues. The V and J ends lost 3 bases and 4 bases, in that order; junction bases with no gene match: 9. In DNA, the CDR3 is TGTGCCAGCTCACCGAAAGCTAGCGGGAGGATTGCAGATACGCAGTATTTT. It specifies CASSPKASGRIADTQYF.

The chain recombines TRBV5-6 with TRBJ2-3; D unresolved. CDR1 SGHDT and CDR2 YYEEEE come from the germline V gene. The CDR3 totals 15 residues. The V end was cut by 1 base, the J end by 0 bases, with 9 bases between. CDR3 sequence reads: CASSLYLTSTDTQYF. Here the CDR3 DNA reads TGTGCCAGCAGCTTGTACCTAACTAGCACAGATACGCAGTATTTT.

V usage is TRBV27 and J usage is TRBJ2-1, with unresolved D. The germline V gene encodes CDR1 MNHEY and CDR2 SMNVEV (reference sequence). Trimming removed 1 base at V and 5 bases at J, with 6 bases between. The CDR3 sequence is 13 residues long. The CDR3 DNA reads TGTGCCAGCAGTTTATTTGGAAACAATGAGCAGTTCTTC. Residues: CASSLFGNNEQFF.

In this sample, this clonotype turned up a few times. V usage is TRBV12-3 or TRBV12-4 and J usage is TRBJ2-2; 9 bases line up with TRBD1. J lost 2 bases, V lost 5 bases, and 6 bases had no gene match. The CDR3 is 16 amino acids. The DNA for the CDR3 is TGTGCCAGCAGTCCTAGGACAGGGGACAACACCGGGGAGCTGTTTTTT. It specifies CASSPRTGDNTGELFF.

This clonotype was observed a few times. This chain connects TRBV28 to TRBJ2-3; D gene ambiguous. This CDR3 region has 12 residues. Trimming took 6 bases from V and 8 from J, leaving 12 bases between them. Per the germline V gene, CDR1 is MDHEN and CDR2 is SYDVKM. For the CDR3, the DNA is TGTGCCAGCAGCCTTAAAGATGGTACGCAGTATTTT. Its translation is CASSLKDGTQYF.

This chain uses TRBV6-1 with TRBJ2-1; D is unclear. The ends were cut back, 8 bases at V and 0 bases at J, with 11 bases in the middle. The CDR3 sequence is 14 residues long. CDR1 and CDR2 from the germline V gene are MNHNS and SASEGT. CDR3 in DNA: TGTGCCAGCGACGCTTCCAGCTCCTACAATGAGCAGTTCTTC. It specifies CASDASSSYNEQFF.

This clonotype came up a few times. This chain uses TRBV11-2 with TRBJ1-1; TRBD1 matches at 9 bases. CDR3 length: 14 residues. Per germline, CDR1 SGHAT and CDR2 FQNNGV. The V and J ends lost 5 bases and 7 bases, in that order; junction bases with no gene match: 8. The CDR3 protein is CASSPGTGKREAFF. The CDR3 DNA is TGTGCCAGCAGCCCCGGGACAGGGAAGCGTGAAGCTTTCTTT.

This clonotype turned up a few times. The chain joins TRBV12-3 or TRBV12-4 to TRBJ2-1; D is uncertain. Trimming removed 3 bases at V and 6 bases at J, with 15 bases between. This CDR3 comprises 15 residues. The CDR3 DNA sequence: TGTGCCAGCAGTTTTTCCTACACCCCTAGCAATGAGCAGTTCTTC. Protein product: CASSFSYTPSNEQFF.

The genes are TRBV2 and TRBJ1-1; D unclear. Germline V lookup: CDR1 SNHLY, CDR2 FYNNEI. V was shortened by 2 bases and J by 1 base, with 14 bases between the two germline ends. The CDR3 extends over 16 amino acids. The CDR3 nucleotides read TGTGCCAGCAGTGAACCGCCTTTGGGAACGAACACTGAAGCTTTCTTT. Translation gives CASSEPPLGTNTEAFF.